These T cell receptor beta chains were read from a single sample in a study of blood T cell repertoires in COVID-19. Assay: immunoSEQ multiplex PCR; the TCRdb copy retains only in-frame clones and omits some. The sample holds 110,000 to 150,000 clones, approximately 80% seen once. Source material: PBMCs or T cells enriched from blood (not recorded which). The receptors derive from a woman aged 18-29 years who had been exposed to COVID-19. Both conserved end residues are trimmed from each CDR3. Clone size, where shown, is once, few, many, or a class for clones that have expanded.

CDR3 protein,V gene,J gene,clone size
ASREAGYNEQF,TRBV6-5,TRBJ2-1,-
ASTRGDRATDTQY,TRBV5-4,TRBJ2-3,-
ASGLGGQISGNTIY,TRBV12-5,TRBJ1-3,-
ASSVQSYNEQF,TRBV9,TRBJ2-1,-
ASSLSQGPNTEAF,TRBV7-3,TRBJ1-1,few
ASSFPGQGYTTDTQY,TRBV5-6,TRBJ2-3,-
ASSPINGFLALDEQF,TRBV7-9,TRBJ2-1,once
AGETRDRGRSNAEAF,TRBV30,TRBJ1-1,-
ASGTPHKGSGRTGELF,TRBV12-5,TRBJ2-2,-
ASRDSSKGADTQY,TRBV6-5,TRBJ2-3,-
ASSSVTYEQY,TRBV11-2,TRBJ2-7,-
ASSLGGSVGYT,TRBV7-2,TRBJ1-2,-
ASSKVRGQGAGTEAF,TRBV21-1,TRBJ1-1,few
ASSPGTEGYEQY,TRBV18,TRBJ2-7,once
ASSSTGTGAEKLF,TRBV5-6,TRBJ1-4,-
ASSQDNWGGYGYT,TRBV4-1,TRBJ1-2,-
ASSPGTFREAF,TRBV7-3,TRBJ1-1,-
ASSDQGIWNYGYT,TRBV2,TRBJ1-2,-
SVVPGDTQY,TRBV29-1,TRBJ2-3,-
ASSEETGGTDTQY,TRBV6-1,TRBJ2-3,once
ASGGGREEKYGYT,TRBV19,TRBJ1-2,-
ASSPPYTWGQGTDTQY,TRBV18,TRBJ2-3,-
ASSGSDRNTEAF,TRBV18,TRBJ1-1,-
ASSAGQGEQQPQH,TRBV9,TRBJ1-5,-
ATGGTVNSPLH,TRBV7-9,TRBJ1-6,-
ASSETGDIQY,TRBV19,TRBJ2-4,-
ASSWGQVSPQH,TRBV5-5,TRBJ1-5,-